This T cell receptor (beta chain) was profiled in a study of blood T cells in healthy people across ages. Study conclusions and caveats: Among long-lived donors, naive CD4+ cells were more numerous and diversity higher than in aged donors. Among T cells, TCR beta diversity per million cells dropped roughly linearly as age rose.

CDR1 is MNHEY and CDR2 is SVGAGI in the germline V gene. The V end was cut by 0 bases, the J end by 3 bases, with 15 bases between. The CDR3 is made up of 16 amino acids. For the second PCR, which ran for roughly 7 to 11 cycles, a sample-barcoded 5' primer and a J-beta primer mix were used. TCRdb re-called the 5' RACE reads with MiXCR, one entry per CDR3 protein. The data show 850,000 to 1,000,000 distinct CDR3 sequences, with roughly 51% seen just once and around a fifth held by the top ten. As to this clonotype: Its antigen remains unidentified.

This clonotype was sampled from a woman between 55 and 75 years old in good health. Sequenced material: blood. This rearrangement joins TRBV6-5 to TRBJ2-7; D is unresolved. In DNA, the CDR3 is TGTGCCAGCAGTTACTCGATCGTCACGGGTTACTACGAGCAGTACTTC. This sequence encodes CASSYSIVTGYYEQYF.